This is a list of T cell receptor beta chains from one sample in a study of T cell changes during pregnancy in multiple sclerosis. The protocol was immunoSEQ multiplex PCR, while the TCRdb copy is restricted to in-frame clones and leaves out a portion. The sample lists about 46,000 clones, approximately 92% occurring once. Specimen: CD8+ T cells from peripheral blood mononuclear cells, collected after pregnancy. The source of these receptors is a female donor with multiple sclerosis, enrolled in a pregnancy study. The CDR3 runs from the conserved cysteine through the conserved F or W. D genes are given only for firm matches.

>13|TRBV7-9|NA|TRBJ2-1
TGTGCCAGCAGCCCCCCTAGCCGCAATGAGCAGTTCTTC
CASSPPSRNEQFF
>12|TRBV6-5|TRBD1|TRBJ2-1
TGTGCCAGCAGAACGACAGGGAATGAGCAGTTCTTC
CASRTTGNEQFF
>15|TRBV29-1|TRBD1|TRBJ2-5
TGCAGCGTTGCTAAGGGGGCCTTGGGTGGGGAGACCCAGTACTTC
CSVAKGALGGETQYF
>17|TRBV13|TRBD1|TRBJ2-7
TGTGCCAGCAGCTTAGGACCGAAAGTACAGGGGATCTACGAGCAGTACTTC
CASSLGPKVQGIYEQYF
>14|TRBV6-5|TRBD2|TRBJ2-7
TGTGCCAGCAGTTACTTTAGCGGGAGTCTCGAGCAGTACTTC
CASSYFSGSLEQYF
>14|TRBV30|TRBD2|TRBJ2-7
TGTGCCTGGAGTTTGACTAGCGGGAGTTCCGAGCAGTACTTC
CAWSLTSGSSEQYF
>16|TRBV7-6|NA|TRBJ2-5
TGTGCCAGCAGCTGGACGATGGAACGGGAGCGAGAGACCCAGTACTTC
CASSWTMERERETQYF
>12|TRBV9|TRBD1|TRBJ1-2
TGTGCCAGCAGCGGGACAGGTTTTGGCTACACCTTC
CASSGTGFGYTF
>15|TRBV5-1|NA|TRBJ1-4
TGCGCCAGCAGCCAGACGGGGGAGCTAGTTGAAAAACTGTTTTTT
CASSQTGELVEKLFF
>12|TRBV29-1|TRBD1|TRBJ2-2
TGCAGCGTAGACAGGGGGGTCGGGGAGCTGTTTTTT
CSVDRGVGELFF
>12|TRBV13|NA|TRBJ1-2
TGTGCCAGCAGCTCTGAGGGCTATGGCTACACCTTC
CASSSEGYGYTF
>15|TRBV5-5|TRBD1|TRBJ2-3
TGTGTCAGCAGCTTGGTCGGGACAGGCACAGATACGCAGTATTTT
CVSSLVGTGTDTQYF
>15|TRBV7-9|TRBD1|TRBJ2-7
TGTGCCAGCAGCCATGACAGGGGGGTGCCCTACGAGCAGTACTTC
CASSHDRGVPYEQYF
>11|TRBV5-4|NA|TRBJ2-3
TGTGCCAGCAGCCTGACAGATACGCAGTATTTT
CASSLTDTQYF
>17|TRBV9|TRBD2|TRBJ2-4
TGTGCCAGCAGCGAACGAGTGGGACTAGCGGAACTAAACATTCAGTACTTC
CASSERVGLAELNIQYF